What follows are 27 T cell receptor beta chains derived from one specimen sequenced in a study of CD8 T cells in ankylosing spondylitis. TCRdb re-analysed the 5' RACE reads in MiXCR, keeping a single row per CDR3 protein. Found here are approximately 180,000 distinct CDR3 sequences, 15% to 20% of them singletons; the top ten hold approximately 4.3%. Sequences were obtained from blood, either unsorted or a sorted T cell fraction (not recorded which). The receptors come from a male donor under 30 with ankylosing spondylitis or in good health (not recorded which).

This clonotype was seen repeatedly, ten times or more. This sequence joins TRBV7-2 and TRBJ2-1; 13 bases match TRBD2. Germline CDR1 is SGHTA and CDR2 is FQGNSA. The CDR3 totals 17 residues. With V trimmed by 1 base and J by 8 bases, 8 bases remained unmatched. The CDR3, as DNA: TGTGCCAGCAGCTTAGGGGGACTAGCGGGACCCTATCATGAGCAGTTCTTC. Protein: CASSLGGLAGPYHEQFF.

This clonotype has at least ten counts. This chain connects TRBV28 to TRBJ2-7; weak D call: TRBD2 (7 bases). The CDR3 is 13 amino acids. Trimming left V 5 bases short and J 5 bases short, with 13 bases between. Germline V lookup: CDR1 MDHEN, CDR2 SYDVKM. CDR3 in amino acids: CASSQRGGHEQYF. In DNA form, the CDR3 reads TGTGCCAGCAGTCAAAGGGGGGGCCACGAGCAGTACTTC.

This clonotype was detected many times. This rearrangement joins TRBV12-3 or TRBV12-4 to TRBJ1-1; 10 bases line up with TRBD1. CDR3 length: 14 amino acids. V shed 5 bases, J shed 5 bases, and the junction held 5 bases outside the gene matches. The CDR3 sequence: CASSRTGGRTEAFF. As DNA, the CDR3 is TGTGCCAGCAGTAGGACAGGGGGTAGGACTGAAGCTTTCTTT.

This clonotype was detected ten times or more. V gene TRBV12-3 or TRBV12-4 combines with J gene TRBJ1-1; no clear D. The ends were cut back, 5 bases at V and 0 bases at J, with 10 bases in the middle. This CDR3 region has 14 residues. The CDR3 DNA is TGTGCCAGCAGTCAGGATCATCTGAACACTGAAGCTTTCTTT. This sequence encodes CASSQDHLNTEAFF.

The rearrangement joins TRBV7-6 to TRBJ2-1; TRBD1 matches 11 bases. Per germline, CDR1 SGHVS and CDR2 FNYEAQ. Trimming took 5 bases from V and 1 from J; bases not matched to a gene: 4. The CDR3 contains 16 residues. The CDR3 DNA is TGTGCCAGCAGCCCAGGGGACAGGGGGTCCTACAATGAGCAGTTCTTC. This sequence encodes CASSPGDRGSYNEQFF.

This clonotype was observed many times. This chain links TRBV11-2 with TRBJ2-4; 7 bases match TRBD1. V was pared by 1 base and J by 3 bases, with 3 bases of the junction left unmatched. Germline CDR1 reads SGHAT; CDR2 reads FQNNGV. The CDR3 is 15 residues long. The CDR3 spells CASSLVGTDKNIQYF. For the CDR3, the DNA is TGTGCCAGCAGCTTAGTCGGGACAGACAAAAACATTCAGTACTTC.

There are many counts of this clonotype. The CDR3 is CASSPPSRETQYF. DNA for the CDR3: TGTGCCAGCAGTCCACCCTCTAGGGAGACCCAGTACTTC. The chain has TRBV6-1 and TRBJ2-5; D gene uncertain. This CDR3 spans 13 amino acids. Per the germline V gene, CDR1 is MNHNS and CDR2 is SASEGT. V was pared by 5 bases and J by 5 bases, with 12 bases between.

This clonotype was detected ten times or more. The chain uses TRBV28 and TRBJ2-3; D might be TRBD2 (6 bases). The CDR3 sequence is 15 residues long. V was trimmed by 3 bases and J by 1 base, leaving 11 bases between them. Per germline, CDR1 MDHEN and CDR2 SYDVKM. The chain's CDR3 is CASSLAGSRTDTQYF. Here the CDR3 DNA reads TGTGCCAGCAGTTTGGCGGGGTCCCGCACAGATACGCAGTATTTT.

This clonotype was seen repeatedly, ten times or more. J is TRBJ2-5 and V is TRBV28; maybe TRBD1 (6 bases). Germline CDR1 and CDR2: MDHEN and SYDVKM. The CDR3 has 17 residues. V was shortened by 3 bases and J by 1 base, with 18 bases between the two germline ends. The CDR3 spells CASSFHPRDTSQETQYF. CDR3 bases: TGTGCCAGCAGTTTTCACCCAAGGGACACCAGCCAAGAGACCCAGTACTTC.

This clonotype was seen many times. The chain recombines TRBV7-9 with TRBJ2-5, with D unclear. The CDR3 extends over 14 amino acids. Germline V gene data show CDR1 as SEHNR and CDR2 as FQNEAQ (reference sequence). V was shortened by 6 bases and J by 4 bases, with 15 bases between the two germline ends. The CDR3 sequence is CASRRRGFGETQYF. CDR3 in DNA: TGTGCCAGCAGGAGACGCGGTTTCGGAGAGACCCAGTACTTC.

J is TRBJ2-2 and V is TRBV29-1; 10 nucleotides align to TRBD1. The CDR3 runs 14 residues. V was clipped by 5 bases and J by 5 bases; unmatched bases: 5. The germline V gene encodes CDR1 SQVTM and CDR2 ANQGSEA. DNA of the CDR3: TGCAGCGTTCTCCGGGACAGGGGAACCGGGGAGCTGTTTTTT. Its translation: CSVLRDRGTGELFF.

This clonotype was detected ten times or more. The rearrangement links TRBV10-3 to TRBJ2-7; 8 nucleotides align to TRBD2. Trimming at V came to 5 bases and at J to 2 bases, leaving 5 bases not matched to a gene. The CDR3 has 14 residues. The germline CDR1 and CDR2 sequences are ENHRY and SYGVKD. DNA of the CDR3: TGTGCCATCAGTTTTAGCGGGGTAACCTACGAGCAGTACGTC. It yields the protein CAISFSGVTYEQYV.

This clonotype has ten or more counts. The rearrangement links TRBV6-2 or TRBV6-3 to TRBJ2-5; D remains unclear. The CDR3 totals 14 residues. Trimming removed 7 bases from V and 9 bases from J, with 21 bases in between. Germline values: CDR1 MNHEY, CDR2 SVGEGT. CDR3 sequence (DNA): TGTGCCAGCACTCGGGTGACTGGCAGGTCGTCCCAGTACTTC. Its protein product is CASTRVTGRSSQYF.

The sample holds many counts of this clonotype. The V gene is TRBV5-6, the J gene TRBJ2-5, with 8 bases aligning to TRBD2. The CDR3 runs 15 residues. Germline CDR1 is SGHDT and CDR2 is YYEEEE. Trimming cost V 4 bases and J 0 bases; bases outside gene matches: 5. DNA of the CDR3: TGTGCCAGCAGCCCGCAACTAGCGGACCAAGAGACCCAGTACTTC. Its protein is CASSPQLADQETQYF.

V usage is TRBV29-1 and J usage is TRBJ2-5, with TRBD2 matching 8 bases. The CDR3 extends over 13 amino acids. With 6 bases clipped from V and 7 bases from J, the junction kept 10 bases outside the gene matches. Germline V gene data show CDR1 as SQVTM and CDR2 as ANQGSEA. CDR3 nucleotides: TGCAGCGTCCCCGATTCAAGCGGGGGGACCCAGTACTTC. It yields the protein CSVPDSSGGTQYF.

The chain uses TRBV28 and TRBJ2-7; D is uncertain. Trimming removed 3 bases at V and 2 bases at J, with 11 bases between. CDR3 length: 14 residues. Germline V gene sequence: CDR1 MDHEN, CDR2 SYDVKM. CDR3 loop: CASSFVDLAYEQYF. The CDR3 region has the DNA TGTGCCAGCAGTTTTGTGGATTTGGCCTACGAGCAGTACTTC.

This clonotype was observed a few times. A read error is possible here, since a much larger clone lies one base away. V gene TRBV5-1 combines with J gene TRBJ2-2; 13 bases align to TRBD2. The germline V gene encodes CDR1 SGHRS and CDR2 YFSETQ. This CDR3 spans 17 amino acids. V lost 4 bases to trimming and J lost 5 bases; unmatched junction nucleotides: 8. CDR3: CASSAGLAGVRTGELFF. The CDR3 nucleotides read TGCGCCAGCAGCGCCGGACTAGCGGGAGTTCGGACCGGGGAGCTGTTTTTT.

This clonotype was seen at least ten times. As DNA, the CDR3 is TGTGCCTGCGCGACGACAGAAGATACGCAGTATTTT. Protein product: CACATTEDTQYF. The chain is built from TRBV5-5 and TRBJ2-3; D is possibly TRBD1 (5 bases). Trimming removed 10 bases from V and 5 bases from J, with 14 bases in between. The CDR3 has 12 amino acids. The germline CDR1 and CDR2 sequences are SGHKS and YYEKEE (reference sequence).

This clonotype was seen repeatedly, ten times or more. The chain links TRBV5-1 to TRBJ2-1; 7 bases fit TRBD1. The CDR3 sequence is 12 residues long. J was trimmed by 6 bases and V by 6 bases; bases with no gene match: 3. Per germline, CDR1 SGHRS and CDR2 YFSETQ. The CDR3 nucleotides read TGCGCCAGCAAGGGGGACAGCAATGAGCAGTTCTTC. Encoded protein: CASKGDSNEQFF.

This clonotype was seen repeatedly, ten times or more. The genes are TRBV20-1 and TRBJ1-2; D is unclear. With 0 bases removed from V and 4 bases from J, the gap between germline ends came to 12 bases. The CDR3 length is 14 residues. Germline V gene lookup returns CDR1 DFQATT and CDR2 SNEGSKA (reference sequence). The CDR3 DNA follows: TGCAGTGCTAGAGATTGGCAGGAGCCCTATGGCTACACCTTC. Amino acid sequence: CSARDWQEPYGYTF.

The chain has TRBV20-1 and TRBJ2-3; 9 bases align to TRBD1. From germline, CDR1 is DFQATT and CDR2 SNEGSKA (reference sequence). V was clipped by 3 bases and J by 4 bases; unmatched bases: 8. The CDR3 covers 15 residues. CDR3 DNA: TGCAGTGCTAGGGACAGGGGCGGCCCGGCAGATACGCAGTATTTT. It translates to CSARDRGGPADTQYF.

The CDR3 reads CASSASREGGPQHF. DNA for the CDR3: TGTGCCAGCTCAGCGTCCCGGGAGGGCGGGCCCCAGCATTTT. V is TRBV18 and J is TRBJ1-5, with D unresolved. V lost 5 bases, J lost 9 bases, and 17 bases lay in between. Germline values: CDR1 KGHSH, CDR2 LQKENI. This CDR3 is built from 14 residues.

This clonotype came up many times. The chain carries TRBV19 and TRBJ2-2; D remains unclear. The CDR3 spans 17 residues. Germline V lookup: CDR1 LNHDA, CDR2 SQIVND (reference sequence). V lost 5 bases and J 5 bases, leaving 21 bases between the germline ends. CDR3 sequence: CASSPLGNHGETGELFF. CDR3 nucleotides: TGTGCCAGTAGTCCGCTCGGTAACCACGGTGAGACCGGGGAGCTGTTTTTT.

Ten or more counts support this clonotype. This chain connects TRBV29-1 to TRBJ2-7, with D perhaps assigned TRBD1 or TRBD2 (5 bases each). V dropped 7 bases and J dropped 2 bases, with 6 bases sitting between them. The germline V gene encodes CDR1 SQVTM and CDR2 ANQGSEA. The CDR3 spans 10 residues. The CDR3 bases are TGCAGCGGGGGGACCTACGAGCAGTACTTC. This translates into CSGGTYEQYF.

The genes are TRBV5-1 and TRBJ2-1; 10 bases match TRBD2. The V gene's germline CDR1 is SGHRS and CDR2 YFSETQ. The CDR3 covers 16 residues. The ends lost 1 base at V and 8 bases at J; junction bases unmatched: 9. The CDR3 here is CASSLLPSGSRDEQFF. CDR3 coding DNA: TGCGCCAGCAGCTTGCTCCCTAGCGGGAGTAGGGATGAGCAGTTCTTC.

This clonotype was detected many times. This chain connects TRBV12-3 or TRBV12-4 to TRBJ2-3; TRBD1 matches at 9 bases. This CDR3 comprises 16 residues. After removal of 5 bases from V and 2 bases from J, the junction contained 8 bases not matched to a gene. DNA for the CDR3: TGTGCCAGCAGTCCAAGGGGGACAGGGCTCACAGATACGCAGTATTTT. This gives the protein CASSPRGTGLTDTQYF.

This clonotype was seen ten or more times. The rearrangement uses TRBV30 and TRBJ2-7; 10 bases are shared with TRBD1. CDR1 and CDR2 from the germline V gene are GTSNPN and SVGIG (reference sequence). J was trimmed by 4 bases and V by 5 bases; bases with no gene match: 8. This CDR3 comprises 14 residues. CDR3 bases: TGTGCCTGGGTGCCCGGGACAGGGGTATACGAGCAGTACTTC. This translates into CAWVPGTGVYEQYF.